The next 27 T cell receptor beta chains were all read from a single sample in a study of control samples from healthy donors and cancer patients (dated by TCRdb to the early 2020s). Library construction relied on the immunoSEQ multiplex PCR assay. Sourced from immuneACCESS, this table was stored by TCRdb with only in-frame sequences that have V and J called. A share of the clones is absent; for the studies checked, an unresolved V gene accounts for under half, and the remainder has no known explanation. This sample holds 100,000 to 150,000 clones; roughly 87% were observed only once. The ten biggest clones cover around 8.7% of the sample. The sequenced sample was blood. The source is a man aged 35 to 55 in good health.

This clone was seen a handful of times. This chain connects TRBV4-2 to TRBJ1-2; TRBD1 aligns across 7 bases. Trimming cost V 4 bases and J 4 bases; bases outside gene matches: 6. Germline values: CDR1 LGHNA, CDR2 YNFKEQ. The CDR3 has 14 residues. This CDR3 reads CASSPGGQTYGYTF. CDR3 nucleotide sequence: TGTGCCAGCAGCCCGGGGGGACAGACCTATGGCTACACCTTC.

The chain has TRBV5-1 and TRBJ2-3; D is uncertain. Trimming removed 4 bases at V and 3 bases at J, with 12 bases between. In germline, CDR1 is SGHRS, CDR2 YFSETQ. The CDR3 has 14 amino acids. CDR3: CASSPLDKTDTQYF. The CDR3 bases are TGCGCCAGCAGCCCACTTGACAAGACAGATACGCAGTATTTT.

The rearrangement uses TRBV3-1 (or the pseudogene TRBV3-2) and TRBJ2-5, with no clear D. The CDR3 is made up of 12 amino acids. The germline V gene encodes CDR1 LGHDT and CDR2 YNNKEL (reference sequence). The V and J ends lost 2 bases and 7 bases respectively, with 8 bases between them. DNA for the CDR3: TGTGCCAGCAGCCAAAACCCTAGGACCCAGTACTTC. It specifies CASSQNPRTQYF.

CDR3 residues: CASSLTGGIEKLFF. DNA of the CDR3: TGTGCCAGCAGTTTGACAGGGGGGATTGAAAAACTGTTTTTT. V usage is TRBV27 and J usage is TRBJ1-4, with 9 bases aligning to TRBD1. CDR1 and CDR2 from the germline V gene are MNHEY and SMNVEV (reference sequence). The V segment lost 3 bases and the J segment 7 bases; nucleotides outside the gene matches: 3. This CDR3 region has 14 residues.

The CDR3 reads CASSDRGALNTGELFF. The CDR3 DNA follows: TGTGCCAGCAGCGACCGAGGGGCGCTTAACACCGGGGAGCTGTTTTTT. The rearrangement joins TRBV9 to TRBJ2-2, with D perhaps matching TRBD1 or TRBD2 (5 bases each). Between the trimmed V and J ends, which lost 3 bases and 2 bases, there was a span of 14 bases. Germline V gives CDR1 SGDLS, CDR2 YYNGEE. The CDR3 has 16 residues.

The chain has TRBV12-3 or TRBV12-4 and TRBJ1-6; 7 bases map to TRBD1. This CDR3 is built from 13 residues. Trimming removed 3 bases from V and 11 bases from J; junction bases left unmatched: 4. CDR3 sequence reads: CASSFYRGAPLHF. CDR3 coding DNA: TGTGCCAGCAGTTTTTACAGGGGTGCACCCCTCCACTTT.

The J gene is TRBJ2-7, the V gene TRBV27; the D gene is possibly TRBD1 (5 bases). This CDR3 spans 14 amino acids. The germline V gene has CDR1 MNHEY and CDR2 SMNVEV (reference sequence). V was clipped by 0 bases and J by 4 bases, with 10 bases between them. CDR3 nucleotide sequence: TGTGCCAGCAGTTTATCAGGGGAAGGATACGAGCAGTACTTC. It specifies CASSLSGEGYEQYF.

The rearrangement links TRBV6-1 to TRBJ1-6; 7 nucleotides match TRBD1. This CDR3 contains 16 residues. After removal of 0 bases from V and 2 bases from J, the junction contained 1 base not matched to a gene. CDR1 is MNHNS, CDR2 SASEGT, per germline. The CDR3 spells CASSEAGTAYNSPLHF. The CDR3 bases are TGTGCCAGCAGTGAAGCAGGGACAGCCTATAATTCACCCCTCCACTTT.

The chain carries TRBV4-3 and TRBJ2-2; 7 nucleotides line up with TRBD1. The CDR3 loop spans 15 amino acids. V was clipped by 3 bases and J by 4 bases; unmatched bases: 5. CDR1 and CDR2 (germline): LGHNA, YSLEER. The DNA for the CDR3 is TGCGCCAGCAGCCATGCCGACAGGGCCACCGGGGAGCTGTTTTTT. Amino acids: CASSHADRATGELFF.

On this clone itself: Compared with germline, one end of the junction differs, possibly owing to a read error. The rearrangement links TRBV6-2 or TRBV6-3 to TRBJ2-1; 8 bases are a match to TRBD2. Per germline, CDR1 MNHEY and CDR2 SVGEGT. The CDR3 has 17 residues. CDR3 sequence reads: CASSYPPRRGDYDEQFF. In DNA form, the CDR3 reads TGTGCCAGCAGTTACCCCCCCCGGCGGGGGGACTACGATGAGCAGTTCTTC.

The chain links TRBV2 to TRBJ2-3, with TRBD2 matching 9 bases. This CDR3 spans 15 amino acids. Germline values: CDR1 SNHLY, CDR2 FYNNEI. With 5 bases clipped from V and 1 base from J, the junction kept 4 bases outside the gene matches. CDR3 sequence reads: CASSSERGGTDTQYF. The CDR3 coding sequence is TGTGCCAGCAGTAGTGAGCGGGGGGGCACAGATACGCAGTATTTT.

As regards this clone: The junction does not match germline at one end; this may be a read error. The chain has TRBV6-1 and TRBJ2-6, with D perhaps matching TRBD1 (5 bases). Germline CDR1 is MNHNS and CDR2 is SASEGT. The CDR3 length is 17 residues. DNA for the CDR3: TGTGCCAGCAGTGAAGTCTACAGGACCTCTGGCGCCAACGTCCTGACTTTC. Its translation: CASSEVYRTSGANVLTF.

This rearrangement joins TRBV5-1 to TRBJ1-1; D not certain. This CDR3 has 13 amino acids. The V gene's germline CDR1 is SGHRS and CDR2 YFSETQ. V shed 4 bases and J shed 3 bases, with 10 bases lying between them. The CDR3 protein is CASSRLVDTEAFF. As DNA, the CDR3 is TGCGCCAGCAGCCGGCTTGTGGACACTGAAGCTTTCTTT.

CDR3: CASRAELYSNQPQHF. The DNA of the CDR3 is TGTGCCAGCAGGGCGGAGCTTTATAGCAATCAGCCCCAGCATTTT. The chain employs TRBV6-5 and TRBJ1-5; D not certain. V lost 6 bases and J lost 0, with 12 bases in between. The CDR3 is 15 amino acids. Germline V gene data show CDR1 as MNHEY and CDR2 as SVGAGI.

In this sample, this clone turned up once. The chain has TRBV6-2 or TRBV6-3 and TRBJ2-1; weak D call: TRBD1 (6 bases). This CDR3 has 14 residues. Trimming left V 4 bases short and J 0 bases short, with 7 bases between. Germline V gene sequence: CDR1 MNHEY, CDR2 SVGEGT. CDR3 coding DNA: TGTGCCAGCAGTTTGGGACACTCCTACAATGAGCAGTTCTTC. Amino acids: CASSLGHSYNEQFF.

The chain links TRBV25-1 to TRBJ1-2; possibly TRBD1 for D (6 bases). Per the germline V gene, CDR1 is MGHDK and CDR2 is SYGVNS. The CDR3 spans 14 residues. Trimming took off 2 bases at V and 2 bases at J, with 9 bases between the two ends. CDR3 amino acids: CASSERGGNYGYTF. The CDR3 DNA sequence: TGTGCCAGCAGTGAACGGGGGGGCAACTATGGCTACACCTTC.

The rearrangement uses TRBV19 and TRBJ2-1; TRBD1 aligns across 7 bases. The germline V gene encodes CDR1 LNHDA and CDR2 SQIVND (reference sequence). This CDR3 spans 14 amino acids. With 6 bases clipped from V and 2 bases from J, the junction kept 4 bases outside the gene matches. The CDR3 DNA follows: TGTGCCAGTAGGGGACAGAAGACCTACAATGAGCAGTTCTTC. Amino acid sequence: CASRGQKTYNEQFF.

CDR3 amino acids: CASSYSTGPQETQYF. Written as DNA, the CDR3 is TGTGCCAGCAGTTACTCCACCGGGCCTCAAGAGACCCAGTACTTC. The V call is TRBV6-2 or TRBV6-3, the J call TRBJ2-5; D unclear. The germline V gene has CDR1 MNHEY and CDR2 SVGEGT. Trimming removed 0 bases from V and 2 bases from J, with 10 bases in between. CDR3 length equals 15 residues.

This clone was counted only a few times. The chain has TRBV6-6 and TRBJ1-1; D possibly corresponds to TRBD1 (5 bases). Germline loops: CDR1 MNHNY, CDR2 SVGAGI (reference sequence). Trimming removed 6 bases from V and 0 bases from J, with 14 bases in between. The CDR3 is made up of 15 amino acids. The CDR3 is CASSARGTMNTEAFF. The CDR3, as DNA: TGTGCCAGCAGCGCCCGGGGCACTATGAACACTGAAGCTTTCTTT.

The chain recombines TRBV11-2 with TRBJ2-3; 7 bases are a match to TRBD2. CDR1 and CDR2 from the germline V gene are SGHAT and FQNNGV. The CDR3 totals 12 residues. The ends lost 5 bases at V and 12 bases at J; junction bases unmatched: 8. Here the CDR3 DNA reads TGTGCCAGCAGCCCGCTCGGGGGGTCCCAGTATTTT. It yields the protein CASSPLGGSQYF.

The chain carries TRBV12-3 or TRBV12-4 and TRBJ1-1; no reliable D call. The V end was cut by 10 bases, the J end by 2 bases, with 14 bases between. The CDR3 is 13 residues long. The CDR3 nucleotides are TGTGCCACCGAGGACGGAGCAAACACTGAAGCTTTCTTT. This translates into CATEDGANTEAFF.

This rearrangement joins TRBV7-9 to TRBJ2-5; no definite D call. The germline V gene encodes CDR1 SEHNR and CDR2 FQNEAQ (reference sequence). This CDR3 has 13 amino acids. V lost 5 bases and J 3 bases, leaving 10 bases between the germline ends. The DNA of the CDR3 is TGTGCCAGCAGCAAACGGGCGGAAGAGACCCAGTACTTC. This encodes CASSKRAEETQYF.

CDR3 sequence (DNA): TGTGCCACCAGTGATAAACAGGGTTGGGAGACCCAGTACTTC. The encoded protein is CATSDKQGWETQYF. The chain has TRBV24-1 and TRBJ2-5; TRBD1 might be the D (6 bases). Germline V gene lookup returns CDR1 KGHDR and CDR2 SFDVKD. The CDR3 has 14 amino acids. Trimming pared 3 bases from V and 5 bases from J, leaving 12 bases between.

This clone was detected once. The genes are TRBV7-6 and TRBJ1-1, with D possibly TRBD1 on 6 matching bases. Trimming shortened V by 1 base and J by 4 bases, and 13 bases separated the two germline ends. Germline CDR1 reads SGHVS; CDR2 reads FNYEAQ. CDR3 size: 15 residues. The CDR3 here is CASSLEGGEITEAFF. The DNA for the CDR3 is TGTGCCAGCAGCTTAGAGGGGGGCGAGATCACTGAAGCTTTCTTT. The whole variable domain, remainder taken from reference TRBV7-6 and TRBJ1-1, is GAGVSQSPRYKVTKRGQDVALRCDPISGHVSLYWYRQALGQGPEFLTYFNYEAQQDKSGLPNDRFSAERPEGSISTLTIQRTEQRDSAMYRCASSLEGGEITEAFFGQGTRLTVV.

V is TRBV9 and J is TRBJ2-1; 7 nucleotides match TRBD2. Trimming cost V 0 bases and J 10 bases; bases outside gene matches: 10. CDR1 and CDR2 from the germline V gene are SGDLS and YYNGEE. The length of the CDR3 is 15 residues. The CDR3 nucleotides are TGTGCCAGCAGCGTAGATGAACTAGGGCGGGGGGAGCAGTTCTTC. This translates into CASSVDELGRGEQFF.

CDR3 coding DNA: TGTGCCAGCAGCACCCACGGACTAGCGGGGGACGTCGTGAGCCCAGATACGCAGTATTTT. Residues: CASSTHGLAGDVVSPDTQYF. J is TRBJ2-3 and V is TRBV9; 13 positions match TRBD2. V lost 4 bases, J lost 4 bases, and 18 bases stayed unmatched. Per the germline V gene, CDR1 is SGDLS and CDR2 is YYNGEE. The CDR3 consists of 20 residues.

This sequence joins TRBV6-2 or TRBV6-3 and TRBJ2-7; 7 bases map to TRBD1. The CDR3 contains 13 residues. Germline V gene lookup returns CDR1 MNHEY and CDR2 SVGEGT. The V and J ends lost 2 bases and 3 bases, in that order; junction bases with no gene match: 1. The CDR3 protein is CASSYNRGYEQYF. The CDR3 nucleotides read TGTGCCAGCAGTTACAACAGGGGCTACGAGCAGTACTTC.